Included here is one T cell receptor beta chain sequence, with context. Its target is unknown. This sample was included in a study of CD8 T cells in Susac syndrome. Study findings and constraints: As the study acknowledged, the number of individuals in its TCR sequencing and HLA analysis was relatively small.

CDR3 size: 11 residues. Germline CDR1 is SQVTM and CDR2 is ANQGSEA. Trimming left V 7 bases short and J 2 bases short, with 7 bases between. RNA amounts of about 0.45 to 1 ug underwent reverse transcription with random hexamers. An immunoSEQ multiplex PCR generated amplified TCR beta CDR3 products spanning 54 Vbeta and 13 Jbeta. Via MiXCR, TCRdb re-called the immunoSEQ multiplex PCR reads, giving one row per CDR3 protein. Of about 120,000 distinct CDR3 sequences in the sample, about nine tenths were seen once. Healthy donors were controls matched for age and sex. Bulk CD8+ and CD4+ cells came from magnetic negative isolation; CD8+ TEMRA by FACS.

This receptor was identified in a human donor in good health. The sequencing sample was made of CD8+ T cells from PBMCs. The V and J genes are TRBV29-1 and TRBJ2-3; weak D call: TRBD2 (5 bases). CDR3 amino acids: CSDRDTDTQYF. DNA for the CDR3: TGCAGCGACCGGGACACAGATACGCAGTATTTT.